These 2 T cell receptor beta chains originate from one sample sequenced in a study of post-analysis software for immune sequencing data. Study-wide results and caveats: Several TRBV segments were more frequent in patients than controls; TRBV5-6, TRBV5-1 and TRBV20-1 belonged to this group.

The library was made from cDNA and included unique molecular identifiers. Via MiXCR, TCRdb re-called the PCR reads, giving one row per CDR3 protein. Seen here are about 500,000 distinct CDR3 sequences, 40% to 55% observed once, and the top ten hold 9% to 14%. The antigens these receptors bind are not known. The sequencing input was blood. Receptor source: a girl aged 10 to 17 with multiple sclerosis.

This clonotype turned up a few times. The chain couples TRBV7-9 to TRBJ1-4; tentatively, D is TRBD1 (5 bases). Germline-derived CDR1 and CDR2 are SEHNR and FQNEAQ (reference sequence). This CDR3 is built from 19 residues. V was shortened by 0 bases and J by 2 bases, with 19 bases between the two germline ends. CDR3 in amino acids: CASSLAQYHLRGTNEKLFF. CDR3 DNA sequence: TGTGCCAGCAGCTTAGCCCAGTACCACCTCCGGGGGACTAATGAAAAACTGTTTTTT.

This clonotype has a handful of counts. The chain combines TRBV28 with TRBJ2-5; possible D gene TRBD1, 6 bases. Matching the DNA end better, TRBJ2-7 makes the J call doubtful. Germline V gene data show CDR1 as MDHEN and CDR2 as SYDVKM. CDR3 length equals 13 residues. The CDR3 spells CASSPDRNYEQYF. In nucleotides, the CDR3 is TGTGCCAGCAGCCCCGACAGGAATTACGAGCAGTACTTC.